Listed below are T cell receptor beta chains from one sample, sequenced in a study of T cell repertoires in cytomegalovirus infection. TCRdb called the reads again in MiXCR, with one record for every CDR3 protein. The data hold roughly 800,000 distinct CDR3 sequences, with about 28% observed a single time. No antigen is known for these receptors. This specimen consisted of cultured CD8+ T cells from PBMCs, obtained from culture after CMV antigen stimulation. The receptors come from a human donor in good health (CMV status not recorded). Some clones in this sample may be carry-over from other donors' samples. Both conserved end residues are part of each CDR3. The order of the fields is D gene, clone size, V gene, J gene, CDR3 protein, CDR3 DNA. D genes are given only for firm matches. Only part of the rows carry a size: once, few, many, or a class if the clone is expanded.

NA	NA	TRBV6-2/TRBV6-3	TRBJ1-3	CASSYSPFDVSSGNTIYF	TGTGCCAGCAGTTACTCCCCTTTCGACGTAAGCTCTGGAAACACCATATATTTT
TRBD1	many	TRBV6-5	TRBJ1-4	CASSYSPGTGGLTNEKLFF	TGTGCCAGCAGTTACAGTCCGGGGACAGGGGGCCTTACTAATGAAAAACTGTTTTTT
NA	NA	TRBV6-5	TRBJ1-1	CASSMDRYTEAFF	TGTGCCAGCAGCATGGACAGATACACTGAAGCTTTCTTT
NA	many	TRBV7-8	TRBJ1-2	CASTQRTAPYGYTF	TGTGCCAGCACCCAACGGACAGCGCCCTATGGCTACACCTTC
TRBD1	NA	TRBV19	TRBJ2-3	CASRLGTGEPTDTQYF	TGTGCCAGTAGACTCGGGACAGGGGAACCCACAGATACGCAGTATTTT
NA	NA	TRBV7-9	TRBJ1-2	CASSSSGANYGYTF	TGTGCCAGCAGCTCATCAGGGGCTAACTATGGCTACACCTTC
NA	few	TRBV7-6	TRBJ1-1	CASSPGVINTEAFF	TGTGCCAGCAGCCCAGGGGTGATAAACACTGAAGCTTTCTTT
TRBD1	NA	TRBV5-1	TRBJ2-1	CASSPNRDRIYNEQFF	TGCGCCAGCAGCCCAAACCGGGACAGAATTTACAATGAGCAGTTCTTC
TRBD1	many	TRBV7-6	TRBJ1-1	CASSGTGGAQTEAFF	TGTGCCAGCAGCGGAACAGGGGGCGCCCAGACTGAAGCTTTCTTT
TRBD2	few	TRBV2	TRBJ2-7	CASSELAGNYEQYF	TGTGCCAGCAGTGAACTAGCGGGAAACTACGAGCAGTACTTC
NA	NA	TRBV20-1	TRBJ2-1	CSALRLTYNEQFF	TGCAGTGCCCTCCGACTGACTTACAATGAGCAGTTCTTC
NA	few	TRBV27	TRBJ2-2	CASSYFSQNTGELFF	TGTGCCAGCAGTTACTTCTCTCAGAACACCGGGGAGCTGTTTTTT
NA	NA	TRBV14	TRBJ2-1	CASSQGTRGQHLDEQFF	TGTGCCAGCAGCCAGGGGACAAGGGGCCAGCACCTGGATGAGCAGTTCTTC
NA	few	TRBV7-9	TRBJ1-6	CASSLSGLRSPLHF	TGTGCCAGCAGCTTATCGGGCCTTAGATCACCCCTCCACTTT
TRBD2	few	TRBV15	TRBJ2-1	CATSREAGGLDNEQFF	TGTGCCACCAGCAGAGAAGCGGGGGGGCTCGACAATGAGCAGTTCTTC
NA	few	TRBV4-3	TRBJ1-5	CASSRGGSEPQHF	TGCGCCAGCAGCCGCGGGGGCAGCGAGCCCCAGCATTTT
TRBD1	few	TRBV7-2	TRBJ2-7	CASSLAGQGAPYEQYF	TGTGCCAGCAGCTTAGCAGGACAGGGGGCCCCCTACGAGCAGTACTTC